These 25 T cell receptor beta chains were all obtained from the same sample, sequenced in a study of control samples from healthy donors and cancer patients. The table came from immunoSEQ multiplex PCR; TCRdb's copy has only in-frame clones and leaves some out. The sample consists of 400,000 to 450,000 clones, 90% of them appearing once. The sample comprised PBMCs. The receptors were gathered from a man aged 35-49 years with head and neck cancer.

Note on this clone: Other DNA sequences in this specimen translate into the identical CDR3. The chain employs TRBV20-1 and TRBJ1-1; D is unresolved. The germline CDR1 and CDR2 sequences are DFQATT and SNEGSKA (reference sequence). The CDR3 sequence is 11 residues long. The V gene lost 6 bases and the J gene lost 2 bases, with 7 bases spanning the gap. CDR3 nucleotides: TGCAGTGCCGATCTAAACACTGAAGCTTTCTTT. It specifies CSADLNTEAFF.

The genes are TRBV27 and TRBJ1-5; 12 positions match TRBD1. The CDR3 spans 14 residues. V lost 10 bases and J lost 6; bases outside the gene matches: 7. CDR1 MNHEY and CDR2 SMNVEV come from the germline V gene (reference sequence). The CDR3: CATGDRGRLQPQHF. CDR3 coding DNA: TGTGCCACCGGGGACAGGGGGCGCCTTCAGCCCCAGCATTTT.

The rearrangement links TRBV5-4 to TRBJ2-2; the D call may be TRBD1 or TRBD2 (5 bases each). Germline CDR1 is SGHNT and CDR2 is YYREEE (reference sequence). The CDR3 has 14 residues. The V and J ends lost 4 bases and 8 bases respectively, with 15 bases between them. CDR3 loop: CASSPGPANGELFF. The CDR3 nucleotides read TGTGCCAGCAGCCCGGGACCCGCGAATGGGGAGCTGTTTTTT. Combining the CDR3 with reference TRBV5-4 and TRBJ2-2 gives the whole variable domain ETGVTQSPTHLIKTRGQQVTLRCSSQSGHNTVSWYQQALGQGPQFIFQYYREEENGRGNFPPRFSGLQFPNYSSELNVNALELDDSALYLCASSPGPANGELFFGEGSRLTVL.

The rearrangement joins TRBV6-5 to TRBJ1-1; maybe TRBD1 (6 bases). This CDR3 spans 13 amino acids. V lost 8 bases to trimming and J lost 1 base, with 11 bases between them. Germline V lookup: CDR1 MNHEY, CDR2 SVGAGI. The CDR3 sequence is CASDLGGNTEAFF. As DNA, the CDR3 is TGTGCCAGCGACCTAGGGGGGAACACTGAAGCTTTCTTT.

This chain joins TRBV5-1 and TRBJ1-2; 7 bases are a match to TRBD1. The CDR3 loop spans 16 amino acids. The ends lost 4 bases at V and 4 bases at J; junction bases unmatched: 13. Germline loops: CDR1 SGHRS, CDR2 YFSETQ. The CDR3 DNA follows: TGCGCCAGCAGCCTCCCCTTACAGGGGTCTCCCTATGGCTACACCTTC. It is translated as CASSLPLQGSPYGYTF.

The chain couples TRBV18 to TRBJ1-4, with D maybe TRBD1 (5 bases). This CDR3 is built from 16 residues. With 3 bases removed from V and 8 bases from J, the gap between germline ends came to 19 bases. Germline CDR1 is KGHSH and CDR2 is LQKENI. The CDR3 bases are TGTGCCAGCTCACCGATATTGGCAGGGTCGGCGGAAAAACTGTTTTTT. It translates to CASSPILAGSAEKLFF.

J is TRBJ2-3 and V is TRBV20-1; no firm D call. Trimming took off 7 bases at V and 6 bases at J, with 11 bases between the two ends. This CDR3 region has 11 residues. CDR1 DFQATT and CDR2 SNEGSKA come from the germline V gene (reference sequence). CDR3 region: CSVTRTDTQYF. The CDR3 nucleotides are TGCAGTGTCACACGAACCGATACGCAGTATTTT.

V and J are TRBV6-2 or TRBV6-3 and TRBJ1-5; D ambiguous. V was cut by 2 bases and J by 6 bases, with 11 bases left in between. CDR3 size: 14 residues. Germline CDR1 reads MNHEY; CDR2 reads SVGEGT. CDR3 in amino acids: CASSYGRVLQPQHF. In DNA form, the CDR3 reads TGTGCCAGCAGTTACGGGAGGGTTCTTCAGCCCCAGCATTTT.

This sequence joins TRBV3-1 (or the pseudogene TRBV3-2) and TRBJ2-5; D is uncertain. This CDR3 comprises 12 residues. Germline V lookup: CDR1 LGHDT, CDR2 YNNKEL (reference sequence). V was pared by 4 bases and J by 1 base, with 4 bases between. CDR3 amino acids: CASSRAQETQYF. The CDR3 nucleotides are TGTGCCAGCAGCCGCGCCCAAGAGACCCAGTACTTC.

The gene calls are TRBV27 and TRBJ1-5; D may be TRBD1 (6 bases). Germline V gene data show CDR1 as MNHEY and CDR2 as SMNVEV (reference sequence). V dropped 6 bases and J dropped 6 bases, with 15 bases sitting between them. This CDR3 has 14 residues. CDR3 loop: CASRQGHVSQPQHF. The CDR3 bases are TGTGCCAGCAGACAGGGACACGTTAGTCAGCCCCAGCATTTT.

The rearrangement uses TRBV5-1 and TRBJ2-7, with TRBD1 matching over 9 bases. The CDR3 covers 15 residues. Looked up from germline, CDR1 is SGHRS and CDR2 is YFSETQ. V trimming: 3 bases; J trimming: 3 bases; junction bases outside the gene matches: 7. CDR3 loop: CASSWWTGVNYEQYF. The CDR3 nucleotides read TGCGCCAGCAGCTGGTGGACAGGGGTAAACTACGAGCAGTACTTC.

The V gene is TRBV6-5, the J gene TRBJ2-1; D is uncertain. Trimming stripped 7 bases from V and 4 bases from J, with 17 bases between. CDR3 size: 15 residues. Per germline, CDR1 MNHEY and CDR2 SVGAGI. CDR3 region: CASKTASKRYNEQFF. CDR3 bases: TGTGCCAGCAAGACGGCTAGTAAGAGGTACAATGAGCAGTTCTTC.

This chain connects TRBV30 to TRBJ2-1; TRBD2 is a possible D gene (5 bases). Trimming pared 3 bases from V and 6 bases from J, leaving 12 bases between. CDR1 and CDR2 from the germline V gene are GTSNPN and SVGIG (reference sequence). CDR3 length: 13 amino acids. As DNA, the CDR3 is TGTGCCTGGAGACGGGGTGCGGGCAATGAGCAGTTCTTC. Translated: CAWRRGAGNEQFF. The variable domain in full, with the rest retrieved from reference TRBV30 and TRBJ2-1, is SQTIHQWPATLVQPVGSPLSLECTVEGTSNPNLYWYRQAAGRGLQLLFYSVGIGQISSEVPQNLSASRPQDRQFILSSKKLLLSDSGFYLCAWRRGAGNEQFFGPGTRLTVL.

The gene calls are TRBV19 and TRBJ1-6; D call uncertain. Germline loops: CDR1 LNHDA, CDR2 SQIVND (reference sequence). The CDR3 contains 15 residues. V was trimmed by 5 bases and J by 10 bases, leaving 18 bases between them. This CDR3 is CASSVPGSGGSPLHF. The CDR3 DNA reads as TGTGCCAGTAGTGTACCGGGATCCGGCGGATCACCCCTCCACTTT.

Here the CDR3 reads CASSEIYNGTGTQPQHF. The CDR3 DNA reads TGTGCCAGCAGTGAGATATATAACGGGACAGGGACTCAGCCCCAGCATTTT. V gene TRBV2 combines with J gene TRBJ1-5; 9 bases agree with TRBD1. This CDR3 region has 17 residues. With 3 bases clipped from V and 6 bases from J, the junction kept 12 bases outside the gene matches. Per the germline V gene, CDR1 is SNHLY and CDR2 is FYNNEI.

This clone was detected a few times. This sequence joins TRBV2 and TRBJ1-1; D may be TRBD1 (5 bases). CDR1 is SNHLY, CDR2 FYNNEI, per germline. V was shortened by 9 bases and J by 2 bases, with 13 bases between the two germline ends. The CDR3 extends over 13 amino acids. CDR3 region: CARSTDTNTEAFF. The CDR3 DNA reads TGTGCCAGGTCGACAGACACCAACACTGAAGCTTTCTTT.

The chain employs TRBV18 and TRBJ1-6; D is ambiguous. The germline V gene has CDR1 KGHSH and CDR2 LQKENI. V lost 2 bases to trimming and J lost 7 bases, with 21 bases between them. This CDR3 comprises 18 residues. This chain's CDR3 is CASSPRSAEVGSNSPLHF. In nucleotides, the CDR3 is TGTGCCAGCTCACCAAGGTCGGCAGAAGTAGGCTCAAATTCACCCCTCCACTTT.

The rearrangement uses TRBV6-5 and TRBJ2-3; D ambiguous. The V gene's germline CDR1 is MNHEY and CDR2 SVGAGI. The V end lost 6 bases, the J end lost 2 bases, and 9 bases lay between the germline ends. CDR3 length: 13 residues. The CDR3 DNA is TGTGCCAGCAGACTGGATTCCACAGATACGCAGTATTTT. Protein product: CASRLDSTDTQYF.

V is TRBV20-1 and J is TRBJ2-2; no clear D gene. The CDR3 extends over 11 amino acids. The V end was cut by 6 bases, the J end by 6 bases, with 8 bases between. Germline V gene data show CDR1 as DFQATT and CDR2 as SNEGSKA (reference sequence). This chain's CDR3 is CSAGRPGELFF. CDR3 in DNA: TGCAGTGCCGGTAGGCCCGGGGAGCTGTTTTTT.

This rearrangement joins TRBV29-1 to TRBJ1-5; TRBD1 might be the D (5 bases). Germline V gene data show CDR1 as SQVTM and CDR2 as ANQGSEA. The CDR3 covers 15 residues. Trimming took off 4 bases at V and 1 base at J, with 14 bases between the two ends. The CDR3 is CSVVEGLRSNQPQHF. CDR3 sequence (DNA): TGCAGCGTTGTTGAGGGGCTCCGGAGCAATCAGCCCCAGCATTTT.

This sequence joins TRBV7-6 and TRBJ2-1; 11 bases agree with TRBD2. CDR1 is SGHVS, CDR2 FNYEAQ, per germline. With 5 bases clipped from V and 7 bases from J, the junction kept 10 bases outside the gene matches. This CDR3 contains 16 residues. In DNA form, the CDR3 reads TGTGCCAGCAGCCGGGAACTAGCGGGAGTCGTGAATGAGCAGTTCTTC. Its translation: CASSRELAGVVNEQFF.

The chain joins TRBV2 to TRBJ1-5; D gene uncertain. CDR1 SNHLY and CDR2 FYNNEI come from the germline V gene. This CDR3 region has 13 residues. V shed 1 base and J shed 7 bases, with 8 bases lying between them. This chain's CDR3 is CASSEGEVQPQHF. The DNA for the CDR3 is TGTGCCAGCAGTGAAGGAGAGGTCCAGCCCCAGCATTTT. The whole variable domain, remainder taken from reference TRBV2 and TRBJ1-5, is EPEVTQTPSHQVTQMGQEVILRCVPISNHLYFYWYRQILGQKVEFLVSFYNNEISEKSEIFDDQFSVERPDGSNFTLKIRSTKLEDSAMYFCASSEGEVQPQHFGDGTRLSIL.

V gene TRBV7-9 combines with J gene TRBJ2-2; TRBD1 matches at 9 bases. Germline loops: CDR1 SEHNR, CDR2 FQNEAQ (reference sequence). This CDR3 is built from 15 residues. J lost 1 base, V lost 3 bases, and 0 bases had no gene match. CDR3 DNA sequence: TGTGCCAGCAGCTTGGGACAGGGGAACACCGGGGAGCTGTTTTTT. Protein sequence: CASSLGQGNTGELFF. Full variable domain (missing parts from reference TRBV7-9 and TRBJ2-2): DTGVSQNPRHKITKRGQNVTFRCDPISEHNRLYWYRQTLGQGPEFLTYFQNEAQLEKSRLLSDRFSAERPKGSFSTLEIQRTEQGDSAMYLCASSLGQGNTGELFFGEGSRLTVL.

The V and J genes are TRBV11-3 and TRBJ2-2; 13 nucleotides align to TRBD2. The CDR3 runs 19 residues. V trimming: 4 bases; J trimming: 4 bases; junction bases outside the gene matches: 12. Per germline, CDR1 SGHNT and CDR2 YENEEA. The CDR3 region has the DNA TGTGCCAGCAGCTCTAGGACTAGCGGGGGCCAAAGGCGCACCGGGGAGCTGTTTTTT. Translating it yields CASSSRTSGGQRRTGELFF.

This sequence joins TRBV7-8 and TRBJ1-2; D uncertain. V lost 4 bases and J lost 8, with 20 bases in between. This CDR3 has 15 amino acids. Per the germline V gene, CDR1 is SGHVS and CDR2 is FQNEAQ. The CDR3 DNA reads as TGTGCCAGCAGCTCTCCGAAGGACGGGTCGTGGGGCTACACCTTC. It is translated as CASSSPKDGSWGYTF.